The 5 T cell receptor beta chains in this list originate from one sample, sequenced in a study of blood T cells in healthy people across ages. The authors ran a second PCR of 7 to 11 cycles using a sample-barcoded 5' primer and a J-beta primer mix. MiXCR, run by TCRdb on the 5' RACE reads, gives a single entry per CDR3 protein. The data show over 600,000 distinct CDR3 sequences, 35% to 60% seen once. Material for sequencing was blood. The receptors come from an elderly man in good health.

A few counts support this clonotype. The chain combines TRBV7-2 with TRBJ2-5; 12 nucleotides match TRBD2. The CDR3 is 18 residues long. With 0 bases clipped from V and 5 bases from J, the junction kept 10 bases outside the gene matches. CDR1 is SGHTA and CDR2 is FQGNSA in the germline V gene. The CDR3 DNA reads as TGTGCCAGCAGCTTAGCCGCTAGCGGGAGGGCCCGGGGGGAGACCCAGTACTTC. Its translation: CASSLAASGRARGETQYF.

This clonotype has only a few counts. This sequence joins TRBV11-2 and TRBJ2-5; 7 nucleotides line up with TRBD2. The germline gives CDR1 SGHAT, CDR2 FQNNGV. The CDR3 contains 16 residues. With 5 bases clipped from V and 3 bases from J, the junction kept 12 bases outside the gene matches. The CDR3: CASSTWGRAPEETQYF. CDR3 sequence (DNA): TGTGCCAGCAGCACATGGGGGAGGGCGCCGGAAGAGACCCAGTACTTC.

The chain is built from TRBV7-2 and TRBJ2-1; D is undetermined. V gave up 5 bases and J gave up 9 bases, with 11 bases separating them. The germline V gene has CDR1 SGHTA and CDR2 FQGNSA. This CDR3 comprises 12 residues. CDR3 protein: CASSLLISEQFF. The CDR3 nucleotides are TGTGCCAGCAGCCTTTTAATCAGTGAGCAGTTCTTC.

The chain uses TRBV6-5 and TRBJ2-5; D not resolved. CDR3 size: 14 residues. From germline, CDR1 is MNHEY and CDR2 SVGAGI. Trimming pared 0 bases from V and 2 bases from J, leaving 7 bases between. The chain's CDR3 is CASSYSMGQETQYF. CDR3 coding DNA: TGTGCCAGCAGTTACTCGATGGGACAAGAGACCCAGTACTTC.

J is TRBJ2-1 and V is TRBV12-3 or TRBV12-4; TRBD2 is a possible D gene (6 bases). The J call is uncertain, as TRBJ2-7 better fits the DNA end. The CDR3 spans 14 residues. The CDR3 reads CASSPGGASNEQYF. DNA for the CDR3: TGTGCCAGCAGTCCAGGCGGGGCCTCCAATGAGCAGTACTTC.